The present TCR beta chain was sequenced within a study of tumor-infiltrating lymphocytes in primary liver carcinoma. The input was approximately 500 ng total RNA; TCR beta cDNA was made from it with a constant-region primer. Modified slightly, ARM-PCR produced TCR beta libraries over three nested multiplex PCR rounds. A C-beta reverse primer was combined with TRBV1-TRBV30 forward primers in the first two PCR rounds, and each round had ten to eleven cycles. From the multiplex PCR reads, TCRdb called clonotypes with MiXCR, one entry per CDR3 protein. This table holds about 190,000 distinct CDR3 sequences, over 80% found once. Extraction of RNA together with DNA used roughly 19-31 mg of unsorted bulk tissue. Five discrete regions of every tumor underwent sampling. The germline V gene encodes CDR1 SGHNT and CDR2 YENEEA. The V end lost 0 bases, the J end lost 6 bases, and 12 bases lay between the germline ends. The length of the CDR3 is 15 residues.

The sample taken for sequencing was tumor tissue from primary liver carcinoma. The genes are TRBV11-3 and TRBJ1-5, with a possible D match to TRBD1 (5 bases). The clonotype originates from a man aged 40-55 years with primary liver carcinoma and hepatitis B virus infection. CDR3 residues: CASSLDLGVIQPQHF. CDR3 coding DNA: TGTGCCAGCAGCTTAGATCTGGGGGTAATTCAGCCCCAGCATTTT.